The text below deals with one T cell receptor beta chain. What it recognizes is unknown. Naive CD4+ cells were CD45RA-selected; the remaining cells were memory. These data are taken from a study of shared clonotypes between healthy human individuals. Across the whole study: A donor's plate count was three for CD4 naive and three for CD4 memory; CD8 naive had two and CD8 memory one.

Study-wide results and caveats: It was anticipated that sequencing depth would influence how many clonotypes donors shared.

CDR1 and CDR2 from the germline V gene are SNHLY and FYNNEI. CDR3 length: 12 residues. V was shortened by 4 bases and J by 2 bases, with 6 bases between the two germline ends. Using immunoSEQ multiplex PCR, the repertoire was profiled, and TCRdb retains in-frame clones only, with some absent. The sample records approximately 980,000 clones, more than 75% being singletons. This sequence originates from a man aged 18 to 30 in good health. The source material was memory CD4+ T cells sorted from blood. Stated subset: CD45RA-negative fraction. The chain carries TRBV2 and TRBJ2-7; no definite D call. The CDR3: CASSVTAYEQYF. The CDR3 nucleotides are TGTGCCAGCAGTGTAACAGCCTACGAGCAGTACTTC.